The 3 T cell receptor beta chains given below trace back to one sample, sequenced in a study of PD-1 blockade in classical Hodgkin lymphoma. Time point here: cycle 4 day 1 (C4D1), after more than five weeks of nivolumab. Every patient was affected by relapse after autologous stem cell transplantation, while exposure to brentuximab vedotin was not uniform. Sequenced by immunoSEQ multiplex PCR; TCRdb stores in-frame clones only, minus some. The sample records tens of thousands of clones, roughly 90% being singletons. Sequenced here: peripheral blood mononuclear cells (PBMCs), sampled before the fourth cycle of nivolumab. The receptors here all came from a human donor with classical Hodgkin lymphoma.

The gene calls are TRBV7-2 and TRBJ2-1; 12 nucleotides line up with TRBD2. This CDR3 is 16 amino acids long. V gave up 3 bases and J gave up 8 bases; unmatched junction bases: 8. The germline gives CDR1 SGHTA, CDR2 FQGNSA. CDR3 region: CASSFRLAGGQYEQFF. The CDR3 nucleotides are TGTGCCAGCAGCTTTCGGCTAGCGGGGGGGCAGTATGAGCAGTTCTTC.

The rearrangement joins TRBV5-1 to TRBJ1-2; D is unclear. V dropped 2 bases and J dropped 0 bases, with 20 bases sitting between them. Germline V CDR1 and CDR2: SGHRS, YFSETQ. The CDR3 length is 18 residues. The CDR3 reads CASSFEEAPWNTNYGYTF. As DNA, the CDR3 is TGCGCCAGCAGCTTTGAAGAGGCGCCTTGGAATACTAACTATGGCTACACCTTC.

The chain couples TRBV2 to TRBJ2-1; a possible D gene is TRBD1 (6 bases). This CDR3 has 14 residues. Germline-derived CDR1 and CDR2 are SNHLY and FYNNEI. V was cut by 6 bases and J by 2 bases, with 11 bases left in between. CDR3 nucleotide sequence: TGTGCCAGCAGGATGGCAGGGGCCTACAATGAGCAGTTCTTC. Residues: CASRMAGAYNEQFF. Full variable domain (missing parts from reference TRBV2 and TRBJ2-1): EPEVTQTPSHQVTQMGQEVILRCVPISNHLYFYWYRQILGQKVEFLVSFYNNEISEKSEIFDDQFSVERPDGSNFTLKIRSTKLEDSAMYFCASRMAGAYNEQFFGPGTRLTVL.